This is a list of T cell receptor beta chains from one sample in a study of shared clonotypes between healthy human individuals. Some clones are missing from TCRdb's copy, which holds only in-frame ones; the method was immunoSEQ multiplex PCR. The table records roughly 1.5 million clones, 95% to 99% of them present only once. The material sequenced was naive CD4+ T cells sorted from blood. Receptor source: a man under 40 in good health. CDR3s include the opening cysteine and the closing phenylalanine or tryptophan. The D gene is left open where the match is weak.

cdr3_aa	d_call	v_call
CASSKQGDLYYEQYF	TRBD1	TRBV5-1
CASSLLAGEQYF	TRBD2	TRBV19
CASSVAHEQFF	NA	TRBV9
CASSVWDTQYF	NA	TRBV27
CASSYRQGTYGYTF	NA	TRBV7-8
CASTGHGSYEQYF	NA	TRBV5-6
CASSVGEGAKNIQYF	TRBD2	TRBV7-9
CASSPPRGAAPSYNEQFF	NA	TRBV27
CASSSSGQVGNTEAFF	TRBD1	TRBV27
CASSSGQGAEGEQFF	TRBD1	TRBV5-1
CASSLPNRGRNNQPQHF	TRBD1	TRBV28
CASSSRQTYEQYF	NA	TRBV7-9
CASSQDPVGAGGAGELFF	TRBD2	TRBV4-2
CAWWGVDTEAFF	NA	TRBV30
CASLRAGYDTEAFF	NA	TRBV19
CASSSGLAQLTDTQYF	TRBD2	TRBV11-2
CASSLTSGVDTQYF	TRBD2	TRBV5-4
CASSIGAASGANVLTF	NA	TRBV19
CASSSGPQQTQYF	NA	TRBV19
CASSLESPSSYEQYF	NA	TRBV5-4
CAISETGGVGTEAFF	NA	TRBV10-3
CASSIAGLARETQYF	TRBD2	TRBV19
CASSFQGFQNEQFF	NA	TRBV9
CASKRTLVTEAFF	NA	TRBV6-1
CASSQYRGNEQYF	TRBD1	TRBV7-2
CASSVGQGIYEQYF	NA	TRBV11-2
CASSQGGWEGETQYF	NA	TRBV4-1
CASSLGRSDTQYF	NA	TRBV11-3
CASSLKAQGSFYEQYF	NA	TRBV18
CATSRWNSPLHF	NA	TRBV15
CASSADSTDTQYF	NA	TRBV28
CASSAGQGLYYEQYF	TRBD1	TRBV9
CASSRWMNTEAFF	NA	TRBV5-5
CASSLVDEQFF	NA	TRBV5-1
CASRTDTGANVLTF	NA	TRBV6-1
CASSQDTGMDTEAFF	NA	TRBV4-3
CASTRDSNGEQYF	TRBD1	TRBV6-1
CASSRSPDETQYF	NA	TRBV6-5
CASSQQGVDTEAFF	NA	TRBV5-5
CASSQGFGEGAYEQYF	NA	TRBV4-3
CASSLLAGSFPARDTQYF	TRBD2	TRBV27
CASSSPGLQQNIQYF	NA	TRBV28
CASSLSPGTNVNQPQHF	NA	TRBV5-1
CASSQAIRDSITYNEQFF	TRBD1	TRBV23-1
CASLDGRRAGELFF	NA	TRBV7-8
CASSPGEVYEQYF	NA	TRBV5-6
CASSLGLKENTEAFF	NA	TRBV5-1
CASSLLGLAPNEQFF	TRBD2	TRBV5-6
CASSLVYGRGYTF	NA	TRBV5-1
CASSPNPRLAGVDTQYF	TRBD2	TRBV4-3
CASSLGAGGTDTQYF	NA	TRBV5-1
CASSSRYSSEQYF	NA	TRBV7-2
CASSHGRGRRNTEAFF	NA	TRBV9
CASSYTGQGWLFF	TRBD1	TRBV6-5
CASSLGKTSTDTQYF	NA	TRBV5-5